Below are 8 T cell receptor beta chains sequenced from a single sample in a study of cytomegalovirus exposure and HLA in healthy donors. The PCR contained 60 Vbeta and 13 Jbeta primers. This table comes from immunoSEQ multiplex PCR, and its TCRdb copy is limited to in-frame clones, with some not included. This sample has about 100,000 clones, with over 75% found just once. The sequencing input was PBMCs. These TCRs come from a man between 40 and 49 years old in good health and CMV-seropositive.

This rearrangement joins TRBV30 to TRBJ2-7; 7 positions agree with TRBD2. Unmatched junction bases numbered 6, after V lost 0 bases and J lost 7 bases. From germline, CDR1 is GTSNPN and CDR2 SVGIG (reference sequence). The CDR3 loop spans 13 amino acids. The CDR3 here is CAWSVAEGGEQYF. CDR3 sequence (DNA): TGTGCCTGGAGTGTGGCCGAGGGAGGGGAGCAGTACTTC. The entire variable domain, with the rest obtained from reference TRBV30 and TRBJ2-7, is as follows: SQTIHQWPATLVQPVGSPLSLECTVEGTSNPNLYWYRQAAGRGLQLLFYSVGIGQISSEVPQNLSASRPQDRQFILSSKKLLLSDSGFYLCAWSVAEGGEQYFGPGTRLTVT.

This chain uses TRBV11-2 with TRBJ2-5; 9 bases fit TRBD2. Trimming at V came to 5 bases and at J to 2 bases, leaving 12 bases not matched to a gene. CDR3 length equals 17 residues. CDR1 SGHAT and CDR2 FQNNGV come from the germline V gene. The CDR3 DNA reads TGTGCCAGCAGCGCTAGCGGGGTGGTGCGTCCGCAAGAGACCCAGTACTTC. Protein product: CASSASGVVRPQETQYF.

The chain combines TRBV5-1 with TRBJ2-5; the D gene is possibly TRBD2 (6 bases). V lost 0 bases to trimming and J lost 0 bases, with 12 bases between them. CDR1 and CDR2 from the germline V gene are SGHRS and YFSETQ. This CDR3 has 16 residues. Here the CDR3 reads CASSLGLASYQETQYF. The DNA of the CDR3 is TGCGCCAGCAGCTTGGGCCTAGCGAGCTACCAAGAGACCCAGTACTTC.

This clone appeared once. The chain is built from TRBV6-5 and TRBJ2-1; 10 bases map to TRBD2. Per the germline V gene, CDR1 is MNHEY and CDR2 is SVGAGI. V dropped 6 bases and J dropped 8; count of bases not matched to a gene: 7. The CDR3 has 14 amino acids. The CDR3 sequence: CASRLAGVDDEQFF. The CDR3 bases are TGTGCCAGCAGGCTAGCGGGAGTTGACGATGAGCAGTTCTTC.

The chain employs TRBV5-4 and TRBJ2-1; 12 bases match TRBD2. Germline CDR1 SGHNT, CDR2 YYREEE (reference sequence). CDR3 length: 15 residues. Germline trimming cut 4 bases from V and 8 bases from J; bases unmatched to any gene: 7. DNA for the CDR3: TGTGCCAGCAGCCGTACTAGCGGGGGGCGCGATGAGCAGTTCTTC. As protein: CASSRTSGGRDEQFF.

V and J are TRBV30 and TRBJ1-5; D unclear. Germline V gene data show CDR1 as GTSNPN and CDR2 as SVGIG (reference sequence). This CDR3 comprises 13 residues. Trimming stripped 2 bases from V and 4 bases from J, with 9 bases between. The CDR3: CAWSPQRNQPQHF. CDR3 bases: TGTGCCTGGAGTCCTCAGCGAAATCAGCCCCAGCATTTT.

J is TRBJ2-2 and V is TRBV28; 13 positions agree with TRBD2. CDR3 length equals 18 residues. Trimming at V came to 5 bases and at J to 2 bases, leaving 8 bases not matched to a gene. Germline CDR1 is MDHEN and CDR2 is SYDVKM. The CDR3 protein is CASSPGLAGELNTGELFF. Written as DNA, the CDR3 is TGTGCCAGCAGTCCAGGACTAGCGGGGGAACTTAACACCGGGGAGCTGTTTTTT.

In DNA, the CDR3 is TGTGCCAGCAGTGACAGGGGGCTCCGGAAAGCTTTCTTT. Residues: CASSDRGLRKAFF. The chain combines TRBV6-1 with TRBJ1-1; 8 bases agree with TRBD1. There are 13 residues in the CDR3. Germline loops: CDR1 MNHNS, CDR2 SASEGT. The ends lost 3 bases at V and 9 bases at J; junction bases unmatched: 6.